Presented here are 25 T cell receptor beta chains from one specimen sequenced in a study of T cell responses to AZD1222 COVID-19 vaccine. Libraries were prepared by immunoSEQ multiplex PCR; TCRdb keeps only in-frame clonotypes and omits some of them. The data contain about 150,000 clones, approximately 90% of them singletons. Material: peripheral blood, obtained on day 0 of AZD1222 vaccination. The receptors originated from an adult in good health.

This chain connects TRBV11-3 to TRBJ1-2, with D uncertain. Between the trimmed V and J ends, which lost 1 base and 4 bases, there was a span of 4 bases. Germline V gives CDR1 SGHNT, CDR2 YENEEA. The CDR3 is made up of 12 amino acids. The DNA for the CDR3 is TGTGCCAGCAGCTTAGGGTTCTATGGCTACACCTTC. Protein product: CASSLGFYGYTF.

Concerning this clone itself: This clone may be a read error of a much larger clone one base away. Within the sample, other DNA sequences also encode this same CDR3. The chain joins TRBV6-5 to TRBJ2-2; D possibly matches TRBD1 or TRBD2 (5 bases each). The germline gives CDR1 MNHEY, CDR2 SVGAGI. V was shortened by 2 bases and J by 5 bases, with 9 bases between the two germline ends. The CDR3 is made up of 14 amino acids. CDR3: CASSYDSGTGELFF. CDR3 DNA sequence: TGTGCCAGCAGTTACGACAGCGGTACCGGGGAGCTGTTTTTT.

CDR3 protein: CASSPSGGPNEKLFF. The CDR3 DNA reads TGTGCCAGCAGCCCCTCCGGGGGTCCTAATGAAAAACTGTTTTTT. The chain uses TRBV3-1 (or the pseudogene TRBV3-2) and TRBJ1-4; D possibly corresponds to TRBD1 (5 bases). The germline V and J ends were trimmed by 4 bases and 3 bases, with 12 bases remaining between them. The CDR3 loop spans 15 amino acids. Germline values: CDR1 LGHDT, CDR2 YNNKEL (reference sequence).

The V gene is TRBV4-2, the J gene TRBJ1-3; the match to TRBD1 covers 8 bases. This CDR3 contains 17 residues. From germline, CDR1 is LGHNA and CDR2 YNFKEQ. The V and J ends lost 1 base and 0 bases, in that order; junction bases with no gene match: 5. The CDR3 nucleotides are TGTGCCAGCAGCCAAGGACAGGGGTCCCGCTCTGGAAACACCATATATTTT. The encoded protein is CASSQGQGSRSGNTIYF.

The rearrangement joins TRBV7-7 to TRBJ2-3; the match to TRBD1 covers 10 bases. Germline lookup yields CDR1 SSHAT and CDR2 FNYEAQ (reference sequence). V shed 3 bases and J 5 bases; nucleotides not matched to a gene: 2. The length of the CDR3 is 14 residues. CDR3 DNA sequence: TGTGCCAGCAGCTTGACAGGGGGCAAAGATACGCAGTATTTT. Protein product: CASSLTGGKDTQYF.

The chain has TRBV5-1 and TRBJ2-3; TRBD1 matches 7 bases. J was trimmed by 1 base and V by 4 bases; bases with no gene match: 3. From germline, CDR1 is SGHRS and CDR2 YFSETQ. The CDR3 runs 14 residues. CDR3 residues: CASSVTGGTDTQYF. As DNA, the CDR3 is TGCGCCAGCAGCGTCACAGGGGGCACAGATACGCAGTATTTT.

This clone appeared a single time. The V and J genes are TRBV12-3 or TRBV12-4 and TRBJ2-4; maybe TRBD2 (5 bases). V gave up 6 bases and J gave up 6 bases, with 6 bases separating them. The CDR3 has 11 residues. The CDR3 spells CASRGRNIQYF. The CDR3 DNA sequence: TGTGCCAGCAGGGGGAGAAACATTCAGTACTTC.

CDR3 amino acids: CSAIRGSTDTQYF. The CDR3, as DNA: TGCAGCGCTATCAGAGGGAGCACAGATACGCAGTATTTT. The chain couples TRBV29-1 to TRBJ2-3; D might be TRBD2 (5 bases). Germline assignment: CDR1 SQVTM and CDR2 ANQGSEA. This CDR3 is 13 amino acids long. V shed 7 bases and J shed 0 bases, with 11 bases lying between them.

This clone was observed once. This sequence joins TRBV10-2 and TRBJ1-2; 12 positions match TRBD1. V was pared by 8 bases and J by 4 bases, with 20 bases of the junction left unmatched. This CDR3 contains 19 residues. Germline lookup yields CDR1 WSHSY and CDR2 SAAADI. Written as DNA, the CDR3 is TGCGCCAGCCAGACCACCGGGACAGGGGGCGCGGGAGGGGGCTATGGCTACACCTTC. Protein product: CASQTTGTGGAGGGYGYTF.

V gene TRBV7-9 combines with J gene TRBJ1-5; perhaps TRBD1 as D (5 bases). CDR1 and CDR2 from the germline V gene are SEHNR and FQNEAQ (reference sequence). The V and J ends lost 6 bases and 3 bases respectively, with 9 bases between them. This CDR3 has 13 residues. The CDR3 DNA is TGTGCCAGCAGGGCAGGGACCAATCAGCCCCAGCATTTT. This gives the protein CASRAGTNQPQHF.

This chain links TRBV7-2 with TRBJ2-5, with unresolved D. Germline V gene data show CDR1 as SGHTA and CDR2 as FQGNSA. V lost 1 base, J lost 4 bases, and 13 bases lay in between. CDR3 length: 15 amino acids. The chain's CDR3 is CASSLVLGIPETQYF. The CDR3 bases are TGTGCCAGCAGCTTAGTTTTGGGTATCCCAGAGACCCAGTACTTC.

The chain employs TRBV3-1 (or the pseudogene TRBV3-2) and TRBJ1-1, with D maybe TRBD1 (5 bases). Germline CDR1 is LGHDT and CDR2 is YNNKEL (reference sequence). Trimming shortened V by 4 bases and J by 3 bases, and 15 bases separated the two germline ends. CDR3 length: 15 residues. CDR3 sequence: CASSPGTLVYTEAFF. CDR3 in DNA: TGTGCCAGCAGCCCCGGGACGTTGGTGTACACTGAAGCTTTCTTT.

The CDR3 here is CASSSSGTGFDGRYNEQFF. The DNA for the CDR3 is TGTGCCAGCAGCTCTTCCGGGACTGGGTTCGATGGTCGTTACAATGAGCAGTTCTTC. The rearrangement uses TRBV7-8 and TRBJ2-1, with D perhaps matching TRBD2 (6 bases). The CDR3 contains 19 residues. V lost 4 bases to trimming and J lost 4 bases, with 26 bases between them. Germline lookup yields CDR1 SGHVS and CDR2 FQNEAQ.

The chain carries TRBV7-2 and TRBJ1-6, with 7 bases identical to TRBD1. The germline CDR1 and CDR2 sequences are SGHTA and FQGNSA. There are 14 residues in the CDR3. After removal of 3 bases from V and 8 bases from J, the junction contained 4 bases not matched to a gene. CDR3 sequence reads: CASSFRDSYSPLHF. CDR3 in DNA: TGTGCCAGCAGCTTCCGGGACAGCTATTCACCCCTCCACTTT.

As regards this clone: One junction end does not reproduce the germline sequence, and a read error may be involved. V is TRBV27 and J is TRBJ2-2, with D tentatively TRBD2 (5 bases). The germline V gene has CDR1 MNHEY and CDR2 SMNVEV (reference sequence). This CDR3 comprises 23 residues. The CDR3 loop is CASSLSLGCFMESQNLEHRGAVF. In DNA form, the CDR3 reads TGTGCCAGCAGTTTATCGTTAGGGTGCTTCATGGAATCCCAAAACCTAGAACACCGGGGAGCTGTTTTT.

The J gene is TRBJ1-1, the V gene TRBV7-2; no reliable D call. V shed 3 bases and J shed 9 bases, with 11 bases lying between them. The CDR3 consists of 12 residues. Looked up from germline, CDR1 is SGHTA and CDR2 is FQGNSA. CDR3 loop: CASSLWALQAFF. In DNA form, the CDR3 reads TGTGCCAGCAGCTTGTGGGCACTGCAAGCTTTCTTT.

DNA for the CDR3: TGTGCCAGCAGCTTGATCTTGGCAGCCTCTGGAAACACCATATATTTT. It is translated as CASSLILAASGNTIYF. The gene calls are TRBV5-5 and TRBJ1-3; no definite D call. The germline V gene has CDR1 SGHKS and CDR2 YYEKEE (reference sequence). Between the trimmed V and J ends, which lost 1 base and 0 bases, there was a span of 11 bases. The CDR3 loop spans 16 amino acids.

The gene calls are TRBV11-2 and TRBJ2-7; D is unresolved. The germline CDR1 and CDR2 sequences are SGHAT and FQNNGV. This CDR3 region has 14 residues. V lost 3 bases to trimming and J lost 2 bases, with 11 bases between them. The CDR3 spells CASSFRTATYEQYF. CDR3 DNA: TGTGCCAGCAGCTTCCGGACGGCTACCTACGAGCAGTACTTC. Supplemented by reference TRBV11-2 and TRBJ2-7, the full variable domain reads EAGVAQSPRYKIIEKRQSVAFWCNPISGHATLYWYQQILGQGPKLLIQFQNNGVVDDSQLPKDRFSAERLKGVDSTLKIQPAKLEDSAVYLCASSFRTATYEQYFGPGTRLTVT.

With regard to this clone: This same CDR3 is encoded by further DNA sequences in the sample. The V and J genes are TRBV19 and TRBJ2-3; D is perhaps TRBD1 (5 bases). Trimming removed 3 bases from V and 1 base from J, with 8 bases in between. From germline, CDR1 is LNHDA and CDR2 SQIVND (reference sequence). The CDR3 is 14 amino acids. CDR3 protein: CASSIGRGTDTQYF. The CDR3, as DNA: TGTGCCAGTAGTATTGGCAGGGGCACAGATACGCAGTATTTT.

The chain combines TRBV28 with TRBJ2-2; D perhaps matches TRBD1 (5 bases). Germline V gene sequence: CDR1 MDHEN, CDR2 SYDVKM. The ends were cut back, 1 base at V and 5 bases at J, with 11 bases in the middle. This CDR3 comprises 15 residues. This CDR3 reads CASSLFLRTTGELFF. CDR3 bases: TGTGCCAGCAGTTTATTCCTCAGGACAACCGGGGAGCTGTTTTTT.

This clone came up a few times. V and J are TRBV7-9 and TRBJ1-2; D remains ambiguous. In germline, CDR1 is SEHNR, CDR2 FQNEAQ (reference sequence). The CDR3 length is 13 residues. The V gene lost 1 base and the J gene lost 4 bases, with 7 bases spanning the gap. CDR3 coding DNA: TGTGCCAGCAGCTTAGGAGGTCGCTATGGCTACACCTTC. Translated: CASSLGGRYGYTF.

The rearrangement joins TRBV3-1 (or the pseudogene TRBV3-2) to TRBJ2-1, with 11 nucleotides matching TRBD2. The CDR3 is 17 amino acids. Losses at the gene ends were 4 bases for V and 5 bases for J; bases not matched to a gene: 10. Germline lookup yields CDR1 LGHDT and CDR2 YNNKEL (reference sequence). CDR3 DNA sequence: TGTGCCAGCAGCCCCCACCTAATAGCGGGAGGGAACAATGAGCAGTTCTTC. Its translation is CASSPHLIAGGNNEQFF.

This chain links TRBV7-9 with TRBJ1-2; the match to TRBD1 covers 8 bases. Unmatched junction bases numbered 5, after V lost 5 bases and J lost 3 bases. Per germline, CDR1 SEHNR and CDR2 FQNEAQ (reference sequence). The CDR3 sequence is 14 residues long. This CDR3 is CASSLEQGDYGYTF. Written as DNA, the CDR3 is TGTGCCAGCAGCCTCGAACAGGGGGACTATGGCTACACCTTC.

This clone came up a few times. The chain employs TRBV18 and TRBJ1-2; D gene uncertain. The CDR3 has 15 amino acids. CDR1 is KGHSH and CDR2 is LQKENI in the germline V gene. Trimming pared 5 bases from V and 2 bases from J, leaving 15 bases between. The CDR3 protein is CASSESRTRNYGYTF. In DNA, the CDR3 is TGTGCCAGCTCAGAATCGAGGACGCGAAACTATGGCTACACCTTC.

The CDR3 reads CASSSRRKTGCENSYEQYF. The CDR3, as DNA: TGTGCCAGCAGCTCAAGACGAAAGACAGGGTGCGAAAACTCCTACGAGCAGTACTTC. V gene TRBV7-3 combines with J gene TRBJ2-7; 7 bases are shared with TRBD1. CDR3 length equals 19 residues. In germline, CDR1 is SGHTA, CDR2 FQGTGA. Losses at the gene ends were 4 bases for V and 0 bases for J; bases not matched to a gene: 18.